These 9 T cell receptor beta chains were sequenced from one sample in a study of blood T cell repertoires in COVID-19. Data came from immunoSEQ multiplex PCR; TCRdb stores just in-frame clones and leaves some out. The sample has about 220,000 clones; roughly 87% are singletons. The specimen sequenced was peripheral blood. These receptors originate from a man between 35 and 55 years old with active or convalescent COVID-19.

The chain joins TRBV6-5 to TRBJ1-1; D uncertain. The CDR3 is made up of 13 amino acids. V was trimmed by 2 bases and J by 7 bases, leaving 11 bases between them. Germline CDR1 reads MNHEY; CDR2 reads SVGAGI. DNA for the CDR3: TGTGCCAGCAGTTACGCGGTAACTAGTGAAGCTTTCTTT. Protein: CASSYAVTSEAFF.

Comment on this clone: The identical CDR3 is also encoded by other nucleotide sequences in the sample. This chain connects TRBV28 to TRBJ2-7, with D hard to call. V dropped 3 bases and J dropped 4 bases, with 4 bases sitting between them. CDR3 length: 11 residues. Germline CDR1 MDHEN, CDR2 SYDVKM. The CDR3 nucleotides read TGTGCCAGCAGTTTTAGATACGAGCAGTACTTC. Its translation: CASSFRYEQYF.

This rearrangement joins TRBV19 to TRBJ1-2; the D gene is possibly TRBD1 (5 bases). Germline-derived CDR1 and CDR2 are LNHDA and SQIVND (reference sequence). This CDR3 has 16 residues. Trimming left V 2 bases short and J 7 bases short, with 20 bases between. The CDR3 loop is CASSIWLTGGGAGYTF. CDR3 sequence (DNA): TGTGCCAGTAGTATATGGCTTACGGGCGGCGGGGCTGGCTACACCTTC.

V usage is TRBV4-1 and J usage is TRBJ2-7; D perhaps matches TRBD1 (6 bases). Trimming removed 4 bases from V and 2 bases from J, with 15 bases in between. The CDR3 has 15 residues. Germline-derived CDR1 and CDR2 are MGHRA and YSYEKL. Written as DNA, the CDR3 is TGCGCCAGCAGCCCCACGGACAGACCTACCTACGAGCAGTACTTC. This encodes CASSPTDRPTYEQYF.

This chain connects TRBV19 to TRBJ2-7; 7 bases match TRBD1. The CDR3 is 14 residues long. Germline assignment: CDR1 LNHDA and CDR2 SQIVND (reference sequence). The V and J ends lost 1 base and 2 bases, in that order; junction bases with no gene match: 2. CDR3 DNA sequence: TGTGCCAGTAGTATAGGGGGACAGCCCTACGAGCAGTACTTC. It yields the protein CASSIGGQPYEQYF.

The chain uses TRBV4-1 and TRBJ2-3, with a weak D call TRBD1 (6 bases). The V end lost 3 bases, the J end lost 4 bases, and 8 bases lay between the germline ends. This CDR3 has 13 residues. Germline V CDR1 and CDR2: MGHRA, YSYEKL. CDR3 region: CASSQAGADTQYF. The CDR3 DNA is TGCGCCAGCAGCCAGGCAGGGGCAGATACGCAGTATTTT.

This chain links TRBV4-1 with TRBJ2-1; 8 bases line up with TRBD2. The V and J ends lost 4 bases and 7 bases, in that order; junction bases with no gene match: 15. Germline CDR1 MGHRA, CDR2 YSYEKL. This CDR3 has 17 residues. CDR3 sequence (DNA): TGCGCCAGCAGCCGGGATAACACGATAGCGGGAAGGAATGAGCAGTTCTTC. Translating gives CASSRDNTIAGRNEQFF.

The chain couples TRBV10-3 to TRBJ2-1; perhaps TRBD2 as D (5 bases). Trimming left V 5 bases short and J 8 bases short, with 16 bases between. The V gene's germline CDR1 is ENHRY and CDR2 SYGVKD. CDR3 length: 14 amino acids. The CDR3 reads CAISKTGEGDEQFF. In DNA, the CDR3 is TGTGCCATCAGTAAGACTGGAGAGGGCGATGAGCAGTTCTTC.

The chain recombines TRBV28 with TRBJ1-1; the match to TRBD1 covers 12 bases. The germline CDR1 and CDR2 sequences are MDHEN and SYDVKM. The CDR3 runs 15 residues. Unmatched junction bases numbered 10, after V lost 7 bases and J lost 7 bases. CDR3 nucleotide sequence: TGTGCCAGCAACCTTGGCGGGACAGGGGGCGATGAAGCTTTCTTT. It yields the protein CASNLGGTGGDEAFF.